This T cell receptor beta chain was captured by sequencing in a study of blood T cell repertoires in COVID-19. Across the whole study: From T cells, B-cell-depleted T cells, or PBMCs came the material, which was cDNA or gDNA.

In terms of age and location, participants ranged from about 18 to 100 years and lived in about 25 US areas. The study counted Cohort 3 donors as recovered given two negative PCRs, clearance, or symptom resolution. The assay was immunoSEQ multiplex PCR, and TCRdb's table has in-frame clones only and misses some. The data contain about 260,000 clones, more than 70% of them seen just once; the ten biggest clones take up more than 2%. The CDR3 length is 16 residues. Germline CDR1 and CDR2: SGHRS and YFSETQ. The ends lost 5 bases at V and 0 bases at J; junction bases unmatched: 7. The sample was PBMCs or T cells enriched from blood (not recorded which). The TCR comes from a woman between 50 and 59 years old who had recovered from COVID-19. The chain uses TRBV5-1 and TRBJ2-3; 9 bases map to TRBD1. CDR3 DNA sequence: TGCGCCAGCAGATCTACCGGGACAGGGAGCACAGATACGCAGTATTTT. Residues: CASRSTGTGSTDTQYF.